This T cell receptor (beta chain) is from a study of blood T cell repertoires in COVID-19. Across the whole study: Samples representing acute and convalescent COVID-19 were sourced from the United States, Italy and Spain. T cells, B-cell-depleted T cells, or PBMCs provided the cDNA or gDNA that served as material.

How the authors handled the data: The authors estimated nucleated cell counts from reference gene primer amplification. Using immunoSEQ multiplex PCR, the repertoire was profiled, and TCRdb retains in-frame clones only, with some absent. V and J calls and clone size are as listed in that table; D and trimming were resolved from the DNA. The profile shows more than 350,000 clones, 80% to 90% of them singletons. In Seattle, patients joined the study during active infection and were tracked longitudinally. CDR1 MDHEN and CDR2 SYDVKM come from the germline V gene. The CDR3 is 16 amino acids. V gave up 4 bases and J gave up 5 bases; unmatched junction bases: 11.

The gene calls are TRBV28 and TRBJ1-5, with 7 bases that match TRBD1. The sequence derives from a woman in her twenties or thirties with COVID-19, enrolled during active disease. The sequenced material came from peripheral blood. The CDR3 reads CASSSIPRTGYQPQHF. CDR3 nucleotides: TGTGCCAGCAGTTCCATCCCGAGGACAGGCTATCAGCCCCAGCATTTT.